This T cell receptor (beta chain) was sequenced in a study of beta chain features in type 1 diabetes. Study-wide findings and caveats: PCR, the amplification step, might favor shorter templates, equally in patients and controls. Within the patient group, naive, central memory and Treg TCRB repertoires appeared more similar to each other than within healthy donors.

Blood was collected once per donor into heparin, averaging about 116 mL. Trimming took 5 bases from V and 0 from J, leaving 11 bases between them. Germline V lookup: CDR1 SGHTA, CDR2 FQGNSA. The CDR3 contains 14 residues. The study reverse transcribed the entire isolated RNA, so it sequenced expressed TCRB transcripts. The method was immunoSEQ multiplex PCR; TCRdb's version includes in-frame clones alone and lacks a portion of them. The table records roughly 330,000 clones, approximately 10% of them present only once. This clone was picked up a small number of times. What it binds is unknown. This sample also contains other DNA sequences that code for the same CDR3.

The specimen sequenced was naive CD4+ T cells from blood. The TCR was taken from a woman between 25 and 40 years old in good health. The genes are TRBV7-2 and TRBJ2-7, with D maybe TRBD2 (6 bases). The CDR3 loop is CASSQGLPSYEQYF. CDR3 DNA sequence: TGTGCCAGCAGCCAGGGACTTCCCTCCTACGAGCAGTACTTC.